The following is a T cell receptor (beta chain) sequence with its context. The antigen is not known. The sample is drawn from a study of identifying expanded T cells in peripheral blood. Study-wide results and limits: Roughly two-week clone count variance significantly increased as total template count grew. Technical replicates showed around 1.1 changed clones; approximately 2 weeks about 16.4; four weeks 19.

Healthy donors had no documented immune events, such as infections, while sampled. CDR1 LNHDA and CDR2 SQIVND come from the germline V gene (reference sequence). The CDR3 runs to 14 residues. Trimming at V came to 5 bases and at J to 4 bases, leaving 6 bases not matched to a gene. Sequencing was performed with immunoSEQ multiplex PCR; in TCRdb, only in-frame clones are kept and a portion is missing. The data contain about 100,000 clones, around 85% of them seen just once; the ten biggest clones take up roughly 17%. This chain links TRBV19 with TRBJ2-7; 9 nucleotides line up with TRBD1. The TCR comes from a person between 18 and 70 years old in good health. Specimen: blood. The CDR3 loop is CASSHGTGLYEQYF. The CDR3 nucleotides read TGTGCCAGTAGTCACGGGACAGGGCTGTACGAGCAGTACTTC.